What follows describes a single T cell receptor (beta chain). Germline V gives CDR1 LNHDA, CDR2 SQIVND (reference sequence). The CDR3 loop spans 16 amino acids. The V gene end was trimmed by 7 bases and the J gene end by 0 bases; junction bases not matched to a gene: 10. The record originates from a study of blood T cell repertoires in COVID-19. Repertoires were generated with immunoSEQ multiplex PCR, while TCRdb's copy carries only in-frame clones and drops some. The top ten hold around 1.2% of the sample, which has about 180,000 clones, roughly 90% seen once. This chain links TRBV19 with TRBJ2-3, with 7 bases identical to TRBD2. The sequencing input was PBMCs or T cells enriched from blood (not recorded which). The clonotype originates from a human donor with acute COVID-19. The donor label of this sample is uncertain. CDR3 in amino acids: CASTLNGGTSTDTQYF. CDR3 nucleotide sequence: TGTGCCAGTACGCTGAACGGGGGGACTAGCACAGATACGCAGTATTTT.